These 10 T cell receptor beta chains were sequenced from one sample in a study of cytomegalovirus exposure and HLA in healthy donors. In the PCR, 60 Vbeta and 13 Jbeta primers were used. Only in-frame clones appear in the TCRdb table, and some are missing; sequencing was by immunoSEQ multiplex PCR. The sample yields over 150,000 clones, approximately 71% seen once. Sequenced sample: PBMCs. The receptors here all came from a woman under 30 in good health and CMV-seropositive.

The V and J genes are TRBV28 and TRBJ1-1; TRBD1 matches at 9 bases. This CDR3 contains 15 residues. V dropped 7 bases and J dropped 0; count of bases not matched to a gene: 6. Germline values: CDR1 MDHEN, CDR2 SYDVKM. Here the CDR3 reads CASKTGGTMNTEAFF. In DNA form, the CDR3 reads TGTGCCAGCAAGACAGGGGGGACCATGAACACTGAAGCTTTCTTT.

This clone was seen only a few times. This chain uses TRBV2 with TRBJ2-1; a weak D match, TRBD1 (6 bases). This CDR3 region has 16 residues. The V gene lost 5 bases and the J gene lost 3 bases, with 17 bases spanning the gap. Per the germline V gene, CDR1 is SNHLY and CDR2 is FYNNEI. The CDR3 DNA reads TGTGCCAGCAGTTCGACGGACAGTGGGGTCTACAATGAGCAGTTCTTC. Translated, it gives CASSSTDSGVYNEQFF.

This clone was seen only a few times. The chain links TRBV5-1 to TRBJ1-1, with a possible D match to TRBD1 (6 bases). The CDR3 covers 17 residues. The germline gives CDR1 SGHRS, CDR2 YFSETQ. Trimming removed 1 base from V and 4 bases from J, with 20 bases in between. The CDR3 sequence is CASSLLAGEVGTTEAFF. The CDR3 region has the DNA TGCGCCAGCAGCTTGTTGGCAGGGGAAGTGGGGACCACTGAAGCTTTCTTT.

The chain uses TRBV5-5 and TRBJ2-7, with D unresolved. Looked up from germline, CDR1 is SGHKS and CDR2 is YYEKEE (reference sequence). The CDR3 contains 11 residues. V gave up 7 bases and J gave up 1 base, with 6 bases separating them. The CDR3 nucleotides are TGTGCCAGCTCTCGGTCCTACGAGCAGTACTTC. Translated: CASSRSYEQYF. The full variable domain, in which reference TRBV5-5 and TRBJ2-7 provide the parts outside the CDR3, is DAGVTQSPTHLIKTRGQQVTLRCSPISGHKSVSWYQQVLGQGPQFIFQYYEKEERGRGNFPDRFSARQFPNYSSELNVNALLLGDSALYLCASSRSYEQYFGPGTRLTVT.

CDR3 amino acids: CASSLDRVRGINEQFF. In nucleotides, the CDR3 is TGTGCCAGCAGCTTGGACAGGGTAAGGGGAATTAATGAGCAGTTCTTC. The chain links TRBV7-2 to TRBJ2-1, with TRBD1 identical over 8 bases. With 3 bases clipped from V and 7 bases from J, the junction kept 11 bases outside the gene matches. The CDR3 length is 16 residues. CDR1 and CDR2 from the germline V gene are SGHTA and FQGNSA.

This chain links TRBV9 with TRBJ1-2; 7 bases agree with TRBD1. The CDR3 loop spans 17 amino acids. Germline CDR1 reads SGDLS; CDR2 reads YYNGEE. V lost 3 bases to trimming and J lost 4 bases; unmatched junction nucleotides: 15. For the CDR3, the DNA is TGTGCCAGCAGCGCTACCGACAGGGCCCGGGGCATCTATGGCTACACCTTC. Protein sequence: CASSATDRARGIYGYTF.

The genes are TRBV27 and TRBJ2-7; 8 bases are a match to TRBD1. From germline, CDR1 is MNHEY and CDR2 SMNVEV (reference sequence). The CDR3 spans 13 residues. The trim removed 4 bases at V and 3 bases at J, leaving 2 bases unmatched. The CDR3 DNA reads TGTGCCAGCAGTTGGGGGACAGGCTACGAGCAGTACTTC. This translates into CASSWGTGYEQYF.

The rearrangement uses TRBV29-1 and TRBJ1-2; D gene unclear. The germline CDR1 and CDR2 sequences are SQVTM and ANQGSEA. V was pared by 1 base and J by 4 bases, with 4 bases between. CDR3 length: 11 residues. CDR3 DNA sequence: TGCAGCGTTGAAGGCAGCTATGGCTACACCTTC. Amino acid sequence: CSVEGSYGYTF.

This rearrangement joins TRBV2 to TRBJ2-6; TRBD1 aligns across 7 bases. This CDR3 has 17 amino acids. From germline, CDR1 is SNHLY and CDR2 FYNNEI. The junction had 10 bases not matched to a gene; V was cut back by 6 bases and J by 2 bases. The CDR3 region is CASRENDRVTGANVLTF. CDR3 in DNA: TGTGCCAGCAGGGAAAATGACAGGGTAACTGGGGCCAACGTCCTGACTTTC.

The V call is TRBV18, the J call TRBJ2-2, with unresolved D. V was clipped by 2 bases and J by 7 bases, with 8 bases between them. CDR1 is KGHSH and CDR2 is LQKENI in the germline V gene. The CDR3 runs 13 residues. The CDR3 protein is CASSPVADGELFF. Written as DNA, the CDR3 is TGTGCCAGCTCACCAGTCGCGGACGGGGAGCTGTTTTTT.